This T cell receptor beta chain comes out of a study of T cell changes during pregnancy in multiple sclerosis. The table came from immunoSEQ multiplex PCR; TCRdb's copy has only in-frame clones and leaves some out. The data hold about 54,000 clones, with 75% to 95% observed a single time. V lost 0 bases and J lost 8, with 4 bases in between. The CDR3 length is 11 residues. The V gene's germline CDR1 is LGHNA and CDR2 YNFKEQ. The TCR was taken from a female donor in good health, enrolled as a control in a pregnancy study. Material: peripheral blood, obtained after pregnancy. The chain joins TRBV4-2 to TRBJ1-1; no clear D gene. Here the CDR3 DNA reads TGTGCCAGCAGCCAAGAACGGGAAGCTTTCTTT. Its translation: CASSQEREAFF.